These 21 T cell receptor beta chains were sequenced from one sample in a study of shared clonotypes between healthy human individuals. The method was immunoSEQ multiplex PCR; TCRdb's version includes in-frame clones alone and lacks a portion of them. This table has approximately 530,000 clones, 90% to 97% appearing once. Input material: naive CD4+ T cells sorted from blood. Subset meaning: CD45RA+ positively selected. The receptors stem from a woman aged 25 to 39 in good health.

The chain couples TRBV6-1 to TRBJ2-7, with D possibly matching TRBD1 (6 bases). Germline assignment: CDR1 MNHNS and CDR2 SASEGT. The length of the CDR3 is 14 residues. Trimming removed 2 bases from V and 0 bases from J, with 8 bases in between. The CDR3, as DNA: TGTGCCAGCAGTGAACAGGGGAGCTCCTACGAGCAGTACTTC. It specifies CASSEQGSSYEQYF.

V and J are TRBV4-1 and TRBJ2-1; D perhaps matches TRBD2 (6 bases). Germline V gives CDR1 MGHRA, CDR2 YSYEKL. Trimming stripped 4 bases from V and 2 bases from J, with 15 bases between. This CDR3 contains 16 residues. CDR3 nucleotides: TGCGCCAGCAGCCGGGGACTGGGGACGGCCTACAATGAGCAGTTCTTC. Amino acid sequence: CASSRGLGTAYNEQFF.

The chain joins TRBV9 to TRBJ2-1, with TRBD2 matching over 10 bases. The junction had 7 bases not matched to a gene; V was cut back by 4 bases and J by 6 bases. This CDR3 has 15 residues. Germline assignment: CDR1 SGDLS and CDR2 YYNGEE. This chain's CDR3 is CASSITSGAFNEQFF. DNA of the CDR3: TGTGCCAGCAGCATTACTAGCGGGGCGTTCAATGAGCAGTTCTTC.

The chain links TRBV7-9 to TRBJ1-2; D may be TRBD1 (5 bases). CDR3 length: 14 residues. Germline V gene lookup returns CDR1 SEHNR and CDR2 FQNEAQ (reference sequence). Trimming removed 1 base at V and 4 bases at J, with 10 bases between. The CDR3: CASSLGGEIYGYTF. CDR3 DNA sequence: TGTGCCAGCAGCTTAGGGGGGGAAATCTATGGCTACACCTTC.

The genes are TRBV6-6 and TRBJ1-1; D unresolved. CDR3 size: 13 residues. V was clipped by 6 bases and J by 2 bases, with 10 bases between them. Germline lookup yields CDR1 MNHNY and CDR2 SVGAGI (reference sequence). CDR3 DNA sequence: TGTGCCAGCAGAGGGCAACCTAACACTGAAGCTTTCTTT. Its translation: CASRGQPNTEAFF.

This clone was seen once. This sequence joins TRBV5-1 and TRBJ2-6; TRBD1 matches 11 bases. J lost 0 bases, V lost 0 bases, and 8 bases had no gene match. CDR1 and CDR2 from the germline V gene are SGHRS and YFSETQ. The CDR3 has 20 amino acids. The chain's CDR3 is CASSLASPGQGGSGANVLTF. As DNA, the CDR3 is TGCGCCAGCAGCTTGGCTTCCCCGGGACAGGGGGGCTCTGGGGCCAACGTCCTGACTTTC.

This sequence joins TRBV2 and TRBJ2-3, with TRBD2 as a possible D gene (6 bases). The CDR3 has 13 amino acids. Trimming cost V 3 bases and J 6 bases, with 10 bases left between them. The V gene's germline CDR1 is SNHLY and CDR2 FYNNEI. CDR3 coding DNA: TGTGCCAGCAGTGATGTAGGAGGGGATACGCAGTATTTT. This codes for CASSDVGGDTQYF.

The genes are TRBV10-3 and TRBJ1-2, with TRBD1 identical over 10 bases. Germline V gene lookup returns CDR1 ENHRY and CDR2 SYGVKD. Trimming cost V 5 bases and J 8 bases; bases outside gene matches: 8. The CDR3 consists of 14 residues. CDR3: CAISKPGTGVGYTF. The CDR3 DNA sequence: TGTGCCATCAGTAAACCCGGGACAGGGGTGGGCTACACCTTC.

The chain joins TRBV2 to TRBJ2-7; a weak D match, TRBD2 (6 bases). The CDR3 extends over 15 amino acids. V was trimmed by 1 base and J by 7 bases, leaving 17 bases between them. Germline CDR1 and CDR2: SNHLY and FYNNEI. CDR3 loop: CASSEGQVPAGEQYF. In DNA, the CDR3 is TGTGCCAGCAGTGAAGGGCAGGTACCTGCGGGGGAGCAGTACTTC.

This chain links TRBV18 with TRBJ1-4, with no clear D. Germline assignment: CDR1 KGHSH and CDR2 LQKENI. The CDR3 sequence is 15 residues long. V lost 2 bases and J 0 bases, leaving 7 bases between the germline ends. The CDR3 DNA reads TGTGCCAGCTCACCAGGGTTTGCAACTAATGAAAAACTGTTTTTT. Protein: CASSPGFATNEKLFF.

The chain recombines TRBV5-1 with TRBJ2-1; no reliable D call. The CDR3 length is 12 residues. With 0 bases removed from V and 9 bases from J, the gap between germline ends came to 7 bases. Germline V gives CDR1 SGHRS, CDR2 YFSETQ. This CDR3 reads CASSLDVTEQFF. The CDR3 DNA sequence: TGCGCCAGCAGCTTGGACGTGACTGAGCAGTTCTTC.

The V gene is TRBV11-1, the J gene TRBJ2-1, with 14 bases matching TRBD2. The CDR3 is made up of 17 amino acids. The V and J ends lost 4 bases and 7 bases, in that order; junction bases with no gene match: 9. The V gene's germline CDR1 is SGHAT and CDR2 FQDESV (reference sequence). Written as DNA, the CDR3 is TGTGCCAGCAGCTCCAACCCGGGACTAGCGGGAGTAAATGAGCAGTTCTTC. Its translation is CASSSNPGLAGVNEQFF.

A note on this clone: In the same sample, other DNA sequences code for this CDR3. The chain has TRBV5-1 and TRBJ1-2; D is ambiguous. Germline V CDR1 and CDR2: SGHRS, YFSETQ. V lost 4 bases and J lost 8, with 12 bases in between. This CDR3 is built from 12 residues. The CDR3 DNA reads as TGCGCCAGCAGCCCCTCGTGGGGAGGCTACACCTTC. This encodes CASSPSWGGYTF.

CDR3 sequence reads: CASSEDLSAGVTLDTQYF. DNA for the CDR3: TGTGCCAGCAGTGAAGATCTTTCAGCGGGAGTCACGTTAGATACGCAGTATTTT. V and J are TRBV6-1 and TRBJ2-3, with 8 bases identical to TRBD2. The V gene end was trimmed by 1 base and the J gene end by 5 bases; junction bases not matched to a gene: 14. This CDR3 has 18 amino acids. The germline gives CDR1 MNHNS, CDR2 SASEGT.

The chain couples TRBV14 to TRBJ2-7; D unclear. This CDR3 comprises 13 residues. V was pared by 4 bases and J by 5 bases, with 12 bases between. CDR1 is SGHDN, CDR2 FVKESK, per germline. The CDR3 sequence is CASSPLAANEQYF. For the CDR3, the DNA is TGTGCCAGCAGCCCGTTGGCGGCCAACGAGCAGTACTTC.

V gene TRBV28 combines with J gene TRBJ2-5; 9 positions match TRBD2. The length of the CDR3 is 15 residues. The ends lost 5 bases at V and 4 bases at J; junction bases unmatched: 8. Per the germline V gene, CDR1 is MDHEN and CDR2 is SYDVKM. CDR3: CASSLGGRARETQYF. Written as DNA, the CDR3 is TGTGCCAGCAGTCTAGGCGGGAGGGCCAGAGAGACCCAGTACTTC.

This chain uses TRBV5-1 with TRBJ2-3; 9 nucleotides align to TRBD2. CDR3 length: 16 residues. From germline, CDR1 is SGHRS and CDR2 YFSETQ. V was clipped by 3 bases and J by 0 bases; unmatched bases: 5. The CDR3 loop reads CASSSLTSGSTDTQYF. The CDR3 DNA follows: TGCGCCAGCAGCTCGCTTACTAGCGGGAGCACAGATACGCAGTATTTT.

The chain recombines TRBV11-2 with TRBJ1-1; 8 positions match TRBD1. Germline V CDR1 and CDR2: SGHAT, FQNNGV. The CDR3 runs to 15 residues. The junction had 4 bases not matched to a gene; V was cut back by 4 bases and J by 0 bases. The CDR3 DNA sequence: TGTGCCAGCAGCTCCCGGACAGGGATGAACACTGAAGCTTTCTTT. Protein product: CASSSRTGMNTEAFF.

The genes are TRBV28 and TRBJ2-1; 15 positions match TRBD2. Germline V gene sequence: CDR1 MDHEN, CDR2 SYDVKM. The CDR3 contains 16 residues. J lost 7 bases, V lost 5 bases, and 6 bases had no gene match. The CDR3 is CASSVPGLAGGNEQFF. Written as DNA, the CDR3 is TGTGCCAGCAGTGTCCCGGGACTAGCGGGAGGTAATGAGCAGTTCTTC.

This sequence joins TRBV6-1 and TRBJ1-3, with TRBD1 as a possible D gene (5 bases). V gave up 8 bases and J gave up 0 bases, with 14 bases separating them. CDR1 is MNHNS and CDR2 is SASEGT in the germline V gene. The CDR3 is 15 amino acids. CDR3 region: CASQGYRGSGNTIYF. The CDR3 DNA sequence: TGTGCCAGCCAGGGCTATAGGGGCTCTGGAAACACCATATATTTT.

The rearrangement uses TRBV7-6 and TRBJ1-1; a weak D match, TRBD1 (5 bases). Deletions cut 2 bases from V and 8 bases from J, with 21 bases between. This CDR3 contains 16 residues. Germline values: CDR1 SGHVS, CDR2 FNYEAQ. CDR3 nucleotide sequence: TGTGCCAGCAGCTTACGTCTAGGTGGTGGGGGTTCGGAAGCTTTCTTT. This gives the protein CASSLRLGGGGSEAFF. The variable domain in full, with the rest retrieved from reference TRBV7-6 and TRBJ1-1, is GAGVSQSPRYKVTKRGQDVALRCDPISGHVSLYWYRQALGQGPEFLTYFNYEAQQDKSGLPNDRFSAERPEGSISTLTIQRTEQRDSAMYRCASSLRLGGGGSEAFFGQGTRLTVV.